The 22 T cell receptor beta chains below were found in one sample sequenced in a study of T cell changes during pregnancy in multiple sclerosis. Sequencing was performed with immunoSEQ multiplex PCR; in TCRdb, only in-frame clones are kept and a portion is missing. The table has 45,000 to 55,000 clones, around 92% seen once. Source: CD4+ T cells from peripheral blood mononuclear cells, taken after pregnancy. The receptors stem from a female donor in good health, enrolled as a control in a pregnancy study.

The gene calls are TRBV6-6 and TRBJ2-4, with 8 bases identical to TRBD1. Germline-derived CDR1 and CDR2 are MNHNY and SVGAGI (reference sequence). Trimming took 4 bases from V and 1 from J; bases not matched to a gene: 3. CDR3 size: 15 residues. The CDR3 bases are TGTGCCAGCAGTTGGGACAGGCAGGCCAAAAACATTCAGTACTTC. Amino acid sequence: CASSWDRQAKNIQYF.

This clone has only one observation. This rearrangement joins TRBV18 to TRBJ1-2, with 8 bases aligning to TRBD1. The CDR3 has 15 residues. The V gene's germline CDR1 is KGHSH and CDR2 LQKENI. V shed 3 bases and J 3 bases; nucleotides not matched to a gene: 6. CDR3 coding DNA: TGTGCCAGCTCACCTTTTCAGGGGGCGGACTATGGCTACACCTTC. Amino acids: CASSPFQGADYGYTF.

V gene TRBV2 combines with J gene TRBJ2-6; no definite D call. Trimming cost V 6 bases and J 2 bases, with 8 bases left between them. The CDR3 has 14 residues. CDR1 and CDR2 from the germline V gene are SNHLY and FYNNEI. CDR3 sequence (DNA): TGTGCCAGCAGGATTCGAGCTGGGGCCAACGTCCTGACTTTC. This gives the protein CASRIRAGANVLTF.

The chain has TRBV5-1 and TRBJ1-1; tentative D call: TRBD1 (5 bases). Trimming took 0 bases from V and 3 from J, leaving 9 bases between them. From germline, CDR1 is SGHRS and CDR2 YFSETQ. The CDR3 is 14 amino acids. CDR3 nucleotides: TGCGCCAGCAGCTTGGAAGGGGCGTACACTGAAGCTTTCTTT. Translating it yields CASSLEGAYTEAFF.

The rearrangement links TRBV5-1 to TRBJ2-5, with 8 bases lining up with TRBD2. This CDR3 is built from 13 residues. Per the germline V gene, CDR1 is SGHRS and CDR2 is YFSETQ. J was trimmed by 5 bases and V by 3 bases; bases with no gene match: 3. The CDR3 loop reads CASSSREGETQYF. In DNA form, the CDR3 reads TGCGCCAGCAGCTCTCGGGAGGGCGAGACCCAGTACTTC.

The V and J genes are TRBV19 and TRBJ1-1, with 8 bases lining up with TRBD1. The CDR3 length is 13 residues. CDR1 is LNHDA, CDR2 SQIVND, per germline (reference sequence). J was trimmed by 9 bases and V by 5 bases; bases with no gene match: 8. CDR3 coding DNA: TGTGCCAGTAGTCCAAAGACAGGGGCCCAAGCTTTCTTT. Translating it yields CASSPKTGAQAFF. The full variable domain, with the rest looked up from reference TRBV19 and TRBJ1-1, is DGGITQSPKYLFRKEGQNVTLSCEQNLNHDAMYWYRQDPGQGLRLIYYSQIVNDFQKGDIAEGYSVSREKKESFPLTVTSAQKNPTAFYLCASSPKTGAQAFFGQGTRLTVV.

The rearrangement uses TRBV7-2 and TRBJ2-5; D uncertain. The germline V and J ends were trimmed by 5 bases and 5 bases, with 18 bases remaining between them. There are 15 residues in the CDR3. From germline, CDR1 is SGHTA and CDR2 FQGNSA. The CDR3 bases are TGTGCCAGCAGCCCAAGCTCCACCCTCCGGGAGACCCAGTACTTC. Translating it yields CASSPSSTLRETQYF. Filled out from reference TRBV7-2 and TRBJ2-5, the complete variable domain reads GAGVSQSPSNKVTEKGKDVELRCDPISGHTALYWYRQSLGQGLEFLIYFQGNSAPDKSGLPSDRFSAERTGGSVSTLTIQRTQQEDSAVYLCASSPSSTLRETQYFGPGTRLLVL.

The gene calls are TRBV5-6 and TRBJ1-6; 9 bases are shared with TRBD1. Trimming took 0 bases from V and 9 from J; bases not matched to a gene: 4. Looked up from germline, CDR1 is SGHDT and CDR2 is YYEEEE. This CDR3 has 15 amino acids. CDR3 DNA sequence: TGTGCCAGCAGCTTGGACCGGGACAGGGCTTCACCCCTCCACTTT. Translating it yields CASSLDRDRASPLHF.

The sample holds one count of this clone. The CDR3 region is CASSQVEGPYEQYF. As DNA, the CDR3 is TGTGCCAGCAGCCAAGTCGAGGGCCCCTACGAGCAGTACTTC. V and J are TRBV4-2 and TRBJ2-7; TRBD2 is a possible D gene (5 bases). V was pared by 1 base and J by 2 bases, with 9 bases between. CDR1 is LGHNA, CDR2 YNFKEQ, per germline. The CDR3 is 14 residues long.

The chain links TRBV6-6 to TRBJ2-4; a possible D gene is TRBD2 (5 bases). This CDR3 spans 15 amino acids. Germline values: CDR1 MNHNY, CDR2 SVGAGI (reference sequence). The V and J ends lost 7 bases and 0 bases respectively, with 13 bases between them. The CDR3 nucleotides are TGTGCCAGCAAATTCGAGGGTTTAGCCAAAAACATTCAGTACTTC. Its translation is CASKFEGLAKNIQYF.

The V gene is TRBV28, the J gene TRBJ1-3; D not certain. CDR1 and CDR2 from the germline V gene are MDHEN and SYDVKM. The CDR3 has 12 residues. Trimming cost V 11 bases and J 0 bases, with 8 bases left between them. CDR3: CAARSSGNTIYF. In DNA, the CDR3 is TGTGCCGCCAGGTCCTCTGGAAACACCATATATTTT.

This sequence joins TRBV30 and TRBJ1-1, with D maybe TRBD1 (5 bases). Trimming removed 1 base from V and 3 bases from J, with 9 bases in between. There are 13 residues in the CDR3. CDR1 is GTSNPN and CDR2 is SVGIG in the germline V gene (reference sequence). CDR3 amino acids: CAWSGGGDTEAFF. In nucleotides, the CDR3 is TGTGCCTGGAGTGGAGGAGGGGACACTGAAGCTTTCTTT.

Only one count was recorded for this clone. CDR3 amino acids: CASTTGTNTGELFF. CDR3 bases: TGTGCCAGCACGACAGGGACGAACACCGGGGAGCTGTTTTTT. This rearrangement joins TRBV7-2 to TRBJ2-2, with 7 bases fitting TRBD1. The J segment lost 0 bases and the V segment lost 7 bases, leaving 2 bases of the junction unmatched. In germline, CDR1 is SGHTA, CDR2 FQGNSA. The CDR3 consists of 14 residues. Together with reference TRBV7-2 and TRBJ2-2, the CDR3 gives the full variable domain: GAGVSQSPSNKVTEKGKDVELRCDPISGHTALYWYRQSLGQGLEFLIYFQGNSAPDKSGLPSDRFSAERTGGSVSTLTIQRTQQEDSAVYLCASTTGTNTGELFFGEGSRLTVL.

The V call is TRBV5-8, the J call TRBJ2-3, with a tentative D call TRBD1 (5 bases). V was clipped by 5 bases and J by 2 bases, with 9 bases between them. CDR1 is SGHTS, CDR2 YDEGEE, per germline. CDR3 size: 13 residues. The CDR3 protein is CASSRQPTDTQYF. CDR3 coding DNA: TGTGCCAGCAGTCGACAGCCCACAGATACGCAGTATTTT.

V is TRBV5-5 and J is TRBJ1-4; 9 bases map to TRBD1. V dropped 4 bases and J dropped 7; count of bases not matched to a gene: 17. The germline V gene encodes CDR1 SGHKS and CDR2 YYEKEE (reference sequence). There are 18 residues in the CDR3. For the CDR3, the DNA is TGTGCCAGCAGCATTAACACAGGGGGCATAATAACCGGTGAAAAACTGTTTTTT. Translation gives CASSINTGGIITGEKLFF.

V and J are TRBV7-2 and TRBJ2-6, with D possibly TRBD2 on 7 matching bases. Trimming took 1 base from V and 4 from J, leaving 14 bases between them. The germline gives CDR1 SGHTA, CDR2 FQGNSA. CDR3 length: 17 residues. This CDR3 is CASSLGAGAVGANVLTF. The DNA of the CDR3 is TGTGCCAGCAGCTTAGGCGCGGGGGCGGTGGGGGCCAACGTCCTGACTTTC.

This clone was counted a single time. J is TRBJ2-7 and V is TRBV7-8; D uncertain. This CDR3 is 14 amino acids long. The V gene's germline CDR1 is SGHVS and CDR2 FQNEAQ. Trimming stripped 1 base from V and 5 bases from J, with 12 bases between. The DNA for the CDR3 is TGTGCCAGCAGCTTAGTTCGCCTAGGAGACGAGCAGTACTTC. Its translation: CASSLVRLGDEQYF.

The count of this clone is one. J is TRBJ1-4 and V is TRBV4-3; D is perhaps TRBD1 (5 bases). The CDR3 sequence is 14 residues long. CDR1 LGHNA and CDR2 YSLEER come from the germline V gene. V gave up 5 bases and J gave up 5 bases, with 12 bases separating them. The chain's CDR3 is CASSDPPGNEKLFF. DNA for the CDR3: TGCGCCAGCAGCGACCCCCCAGGGAATGAAAAACTGTTTTTT.

The chain has TRBV4-1 and TRBJ2-7, with D unresolved. Per the germline V gene, CDR1 is MGHRA and CDR2 is YSYEKL. Trimming took off 0 bases at V and 1 base at J, with 10 bases between the two ends. The CDR3 is 15 amino acids. The chain's CDR3 is CASSQDRWQSYEQYF. DNA of the CDR3: TGCGCCAGCAGCCAAGATCGTTGGCAATCCTACGAGCAGTACTTC.

The chain uses TRBV18 and TRBJ1-1, with D perhaps TRBD1 (5 bases). V lost 3 bases, J lost 11 bases, and 19 bases lay in between. The CDR3 has 14 residues. CDR1 and CDR2 from the germline V gene are KGHSH and LQKENI. The CDR3, as DNA: TGTGCCAGCTCACCGGGGCAGTGGAGCTTTGGGGCTTTCTTT. Translation gives CASSPGQWSFGAFF.

The V gene is TRBV7-9, the J gene TRBJ1-2; no clear D. The CDR3 extends over 14 amino acids. Germline CDR1 reads SEHNR; CDR2 reads FQNEAQ (reference sequence). The germline V and J ends were trimmed by 5 bases and 5 bases, with 15 bases remaining between them. In DNA, the CDR3 is TGTGCCAGCAGCCTCCCCCGGGGTGGGTATGGCTACACCTTC. This encodes CASSLPRGGYGYTF.

The chain uses TRBV18 and TRBJ2-7, with 8 bases lining up with TRBD2. Germline CDR1 and CDR2: KGHSH and LQKENI. Unmatched junction bases numbered 3, after V lost 3 bases and J lost 5 bases. The CDR3 is made up of 13 amino acids. This CDR3 is CASSPGRADEQYF. The CDR3 DNA reads TGTGCCAGCTCACCCGGGAGGGCCGACGAGCAGTACTTC.